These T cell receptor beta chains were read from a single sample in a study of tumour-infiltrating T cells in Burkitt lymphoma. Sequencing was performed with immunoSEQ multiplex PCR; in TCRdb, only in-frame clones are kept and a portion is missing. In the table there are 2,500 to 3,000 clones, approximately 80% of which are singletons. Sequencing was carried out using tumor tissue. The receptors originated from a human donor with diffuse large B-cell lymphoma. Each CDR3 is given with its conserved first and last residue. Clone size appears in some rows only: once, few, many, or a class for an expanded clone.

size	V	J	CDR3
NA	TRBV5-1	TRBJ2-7	CASSLVVPRTGYQMSEQYF
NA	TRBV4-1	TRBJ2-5	CASSQVKGEETQYF
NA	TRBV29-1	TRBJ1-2	CSVKDRQGSDYGYAF
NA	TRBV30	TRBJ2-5	CAWVDLAQETQYF
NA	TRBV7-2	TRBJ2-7	CASSPPEGGEQYF
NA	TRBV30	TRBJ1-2	CAWSVDDGYGYTF
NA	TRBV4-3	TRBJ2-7	CASSPRLAGGSYEQYF
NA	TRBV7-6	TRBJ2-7	CASTPFNSYEQYF
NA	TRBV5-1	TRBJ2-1	CASSSGQGSYNEQFF
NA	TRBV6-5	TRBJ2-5	CASSYVGLQYF
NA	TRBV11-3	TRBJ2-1	CASSVHPGTSGRVEQFF
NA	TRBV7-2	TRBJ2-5	CASSPAGPTLTETQYF
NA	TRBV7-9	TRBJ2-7	CASSFSGRVSYEQYF
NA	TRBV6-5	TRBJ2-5	CASSLLPRGETQYF
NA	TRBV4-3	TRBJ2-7	CASSPFGGAYEQYF
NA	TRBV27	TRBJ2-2	CASSPGLAGDTGELFF
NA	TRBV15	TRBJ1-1	CATSTGQGDWNTEAFF
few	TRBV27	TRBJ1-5	CASSLDVNQPQHF
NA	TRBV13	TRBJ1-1	CASSLGIPDEAFF
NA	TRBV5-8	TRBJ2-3	CASSPWWVSGSEDTQYF
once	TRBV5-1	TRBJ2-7	CASSPTGSGTYEQYF
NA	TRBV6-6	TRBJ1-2	CASSYPVKTGGGGYTF
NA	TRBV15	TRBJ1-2	CATSRDRYRIVNYGYTF
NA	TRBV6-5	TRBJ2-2	CASSYLGGELFF
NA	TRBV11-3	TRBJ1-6	CASSLYSAANNSPLHF
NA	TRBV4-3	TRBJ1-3	CASSQDHYRVRNTIYF
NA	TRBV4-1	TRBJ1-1	CASSGQTNTEAFF
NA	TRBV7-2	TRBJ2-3	CASSFDGRTDTQYF
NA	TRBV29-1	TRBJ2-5	CSVEGEIQETQYF
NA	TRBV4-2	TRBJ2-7	CASSQLSGVSYEQYF
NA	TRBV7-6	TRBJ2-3	CASSSFPGDVLSTDTQYF
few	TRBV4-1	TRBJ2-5	CASSKLQGEQETQYF
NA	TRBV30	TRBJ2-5	CATNSGHSTQETQYF
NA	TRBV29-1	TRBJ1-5	CSVAPGNNQPQHF
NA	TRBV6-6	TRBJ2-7	CASSHLAGVYEQYF
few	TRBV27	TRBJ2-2	CASSLETGVLGELFF
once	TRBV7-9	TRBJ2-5	CASSLGAGQETQYF
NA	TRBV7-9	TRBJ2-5	CASSRRVGRETQYF
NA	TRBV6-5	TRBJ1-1	CASSGGGEAFF
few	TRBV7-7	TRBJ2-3	CASSHSDRYTDTQYF
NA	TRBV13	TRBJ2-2	CASSLGLAGKNTGELFF
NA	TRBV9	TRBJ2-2	CASSVQAGGTGELFF